This T cell receptor beta chain is from a study of cytomegalovirus exposure and HLA in healthy donors. A word on this clone: Antigen specificity is unknown.

The study, taken as a whole, reports: In vitro, three CMV-associated chains proved specific for CMV antigens.

The data were produced by immunoSEQ multiplex PCR, yet TCRdb's version contains in-frame clones alone and is incomplete. The data show approximately 200,000 clones, 84% seen once. Germline V gene lookup returns CDR1 SEHNR and CDR2 FQNEAQ (reference sequence). Trimming took 1 base from V and 7 from J; bases not matched to a gene: 8. The CDR3 is 15 amino acids. The clonotype originates from a man between 18 and 35 years old in good health and CMV-seropositive. V gene TRBV7-9 combines with J gene TRBJ2-7; 9 bases fit TRBD2. The sequenced material came from PBMCs. The CDR3 loop is CASSLGVSGSLEQYF. In nucleotides, the CDR3 is TGTGCCAGCAGCTTAGGTGTTAGCGGGAGTCTGGAGCAGTACTTC.